Below, 19 T cell receptor beta chains from the same sample are listed, as sequenced in a study. TCRdb independently ran MiXCR on the 5' RACE reads; one entry per CDR3 protein. The table includes 45,000 to 60,000 distinct CDR3 sequences, about 25% detected once. Sequencing used tumor-infiltrating naive CD4+ T cells sorted from the breast tumor. Subset noted: naive CD4+ T cells, CD4+CD45RA+CD25-. These receptors were collected from a female donor with breast cancer.

This clonotype has ten or more counts. The gene calls are TRBV5-6 and TRBJ1-1, with D unresolved. Germline CDR1 reads SGHDT; CDR2 reads YYEEEE. Trimming left V 0 bases short and J 4 bases short, with 13 bases between. CDR3 length equals 15 residues. CDR3 sequence reads: CASSLVWQPLTEAFF. In nucleotides, the CDR3 is TGTGCCAGCAGCTTGGTTTGGCAGCCTCTCACTGAAGCTTTCTTT. The full variable domain, with the rest looked up from reference TRBV5-6 and TRBJ1-1, is DAGVTQSPTHLIKTRGQQVTLRCSPKSGHDTVSWYQQALGQGPQFIFQYYEEEERQRGNFPDRFSGHQFPNYSSELNVNALLLGDSALYLCASSLVWQPLTEAFFGQGTRLTVV.

This clonotype has at least ten counts. This sequence joins TRBV7-2 and TRBJ2-3; TRBD2 matches 11 bases. Germline CDR1 and CDR2: SGHTA and FQGNSA. CDR3 size: 16 residues. The J segment lost 2 bases and the V segment lost 3 bases, leaving 4 bases of the junction unmatched. CDR3 protein: CASSLRLAGTTDTQYF. The DNA for the CDR3 is TGTGCCAGCAGCTTGCGACTAGCGGGGACCACAGATACGCAGTATTTT.

The chain recombines TRBV20-1 with TRBJ1-6, with D hard to call. The CDR3 consists of 15 residues. V was shortened by 0 bases and J by 9 bases, with 15 bases between the two germline ends. Germline V gene data show CDR1 as DFQATT and CDR2 as SNEGSKA (reference sequence). The CDR3 protein is CSARDPSGSSSPLHF. DNA of the CDR3: TGCAGTGCTAGAGATCCCTCAGGATCAAGTTCACCCCTCCACTTT.

In its sample, this clonotype was seen once. The V call is TRBV4-3, the J call TRBJ2-3; the D is unclear. Trimming cost V 4 bases and J 3 bases, with 8 bases left between them. The CDR3 contains 13 residues. Germline V lookup: CDR1 LGHNA, CDR2 YSLEER. In nucleotides, the CDR3 is TGCGCCAGCAGCCGACGGTCTACAGATACGCAGTATTTT. Translating it yields CASSRRSTDTQYF.

Points on this clonotype: A much larger clone is a single base away; this may be a read error. This chain connects TRBV5-1 to TRBJ2-3; D is possibly TRBD1 or TRBD2 (5 bases each). This CDR3 has 14 amino acids. V shed 6 bases and J shed 1 base, with 12 bases lying between them. The germline gives CDR1 SGHRS, CDR2 YFSETQ. In nucleotides, the CDR3 is TGCGCCAGCATCCCGGGACCCGGCACAGATACGCAGTATTTT. Its protein product is CASIPGPGTDTQYF.

The CDR3 protein is CASTGEPSRARQTQYF. In nucleotides, the CDR3 is TGCGCCAGCACCGGTGAGCCGAGCAGGGCTCGGCAGACCCAGTACTTC. The J gene is TRBJ2-5, the V gene TRBV5-1; a weak D match, TRBD1 (5 bases). This CDR3 region has 16 residues. The germline V and J ends were trimmed by 6 bases and 6 bases, with 24 bases remaining between them. Per the germline V gene, CDR1 is SGHRS and CDR2 is YFSETQ.

This clonotype has at least ten counts. This chain links TRBV5-1 with TRBJ2-7, with D unresolved. Trimming stripped 0 bases from V and 2 bases from J, with 12 bases between. The length of the CDR3 is 15 residues. Germline V CDR1 and CDR2: SGHRS, YFSETQ. The CDR3 spells CASSLGHGPTYEQYF. CDR3 bases: TGCGCCAGCAGCTTGGGACACGGACCGACCTACGAGCAGTACTTC.

About this clonotype itself: The junction departs from the called germline gene at one end, perhaps through a read error. This sequence joins TRBV7-2 and TRBJ1-5; weak D call: TRBD1 (6 bases). This CDR3 region has 15 residues. Looked up from germline, CDR1 is SGHTA and CDR2 is FQGNSA. The CDR3 reads CASSFWGGLNQPQHF. The CDR3 DNA is TGTGCCAGTAGCTTCTGGGGGGGCCTCAATCAGCCCCAGCATTTT.

The V gene is TRBV20-1, the J gene TRBJ2-1; 11 bases map to TRBD2. CDR3 length equals 17 residues. After removal of 3 bases from V and 4 bases from J, the junction contained 11 bases not matched to a gene. Looked up from germline, CDR1 is DFQATT and CDR2 is SNEGSKA (reference sequence). CDR3 DNA sequence: TGCAGTGCTAGGGGATCTCAGACTAGCGGGAAGTACAATGAGCAGTTCTTC. Translated, it gives CSARGSQTSGKYNEQFF.

This clonotype has at least ten counts. The gene calls are TRBV5-1 and TRBJ2-3; 8 bases align to TRBD1. J gave up 2 bases and V 4 bases, and 12 bases lay outside the gene matches. Germline CDR1 SGHRS, CDR2 YFSETQ. This CDR3 spans 17 amino acids. The CDR3 DNA is TGCGCCAGCAGCCCGGACAGGGAGATTTTCTTCACAGATACGCAGTATTTT. It translates to CASSPDREIFFTDTQYF.

There are a few counts of this clonotype. This chain links TRBV29-1 with TRBJ2-2; TRBD1 is a possible D gene (6 bases). With 6 bases removed from V and 2 bases from J, the gap between germline ends came to 13 bases. Germline V gene data show CDR1 as SQVTM and CDR2 as ANQGSEA. The CDR3 covers 14 residues. In nucleotides, the CDR3 is TGCAGCGTGGCCCGGACAGAAAACACCGGGGAGCTGTTTTTT. Encoded protein: CSVARTENTGELFF.

Details on this clonotype: A much larger clone sits a single nucleotide away, making a read error possible. The chain is built from TRBV6-5 and TRBJ2-2; tentatively, D is TRBD2 (6 bases). The CDR3 loop spans 15 amino acids. Germline CDR1 reads MNHEY; CDR2 reads SVGAGI. Here the CDR3 DNA reads TGTGCCAGCAGGCTTGGCGGGGTGATAATGGGGGAGCTGTTGTTT. Residues: CASRLGGVIMGELLF.

With regard to this clonotype: This clone may be a read error of a much larger clone one base away. The conserved phenylalanine or tryptophan normally closing the CDR3 is absent here, so this likely arose from a read error. The rearrangement uses TRBV4-1 and TRBJ1-2; tentative D call: TRBD1 (6 bases). Trimming took 5 bases from V and 4 from J, leaving 17 bases between them. The CDR3 length is 15 residues. Per germline, CDR1 MGHRA and CDR2 YSYEKL. The CDR3 nucleotides read TGCGCCAGCAGCTACCCGGCAGACAGGAGCTATGGCTACACCTGC. Amino acids: CASSYPADRSYGYTC.

This clonotype was seen repeatedly, ten times or more. The chain joins TRBV5-1 to TRBJ2-3, with 8 bases that match TRBD2. Germline CDR1 SGHRS, CDR2 YFSETQ. Trimming removed 4 bases from V and 0 bases from J; junction bases left unmatched: 7. The CDR3 has 16 amino acids. The CDR3 region is CASSAYSGASTDTQYF. For the CDR3, the DNA is TGCGCCAGCAGCGCCTATAGCGGGGCTAGCACAGATACGCAGTATTTT.

This clonotype has at least ten counts. The V and J genes are TRBV12-3 or TRBV12-4 and TRBJ1-1; unclear D gene. Trimming removed 5 bases at V and 0 bases at J, with 10 bases between. The CDR3 is 14 residues long. The CDR3 here is CASSAVTVNTEAFF. As DNA, the CDR3 is TGTGCCAGCAGTGCCGTAACAGTGAACACTGAAGCTTTCTTT.

The genes are TRBV6-8 and TRBJ2-1, with 10 bases identical to TRBD2. With 10 bases clipped from V and 7 bases from J, the junction kept 13 bases outside the gene matches. The CDR3 runs 15 residues. CDR1 is MNHGY, CDR2 SAAAGT, per germline. The CDR3 spells CATDGGLAGENEQFF. DNA of the CDR3: TGTGCCACCGATGGGGGCCTAGCGGGAGAAAATGAGCAGTTCTTC.

This clonotype was seen a handful of times. The chain employs TRBV20-1 and TRBJ1-1, with D possibly TRBD1 on 6 matching bases. Between the trimmed V and J ends, which lost 6 bases and 1 base, there was a span of 15 bases. This CDR3 region has 14 residues. Germline CDR1 reads DFQATT; CDR2 reads SNEGSKA (reference sequence). The CDR3 spells CSAPRGEGNTEAFF. Written as DNA, the CDR3 is TGCAGTGCCCCGAGGGGGGAGGGGAACACTGAAGCTTTCTTT.

This clonotype was seen a handful of times. The rearrangement joins TRBV29-1 to TRBJ2-7, with TRBD1 matching over 8 bases. The V and J ends lost 4 bases and 8 bases, in that order; junction bases with no gene match: 4. The CDR3 totals 11 residues. Per germline, CDR1 SQVTM and CDR2 ANQGSEA. In DNA form, the CDR3 reads TGCAGCGTTGGTCAGGGGGCTAAGCAGTACTTC. Amino acids: CSVGQGAKQYF.

The rearrangement uses TRBV12-3 or TRBV12-4 and TRBJ2-1, with 7 bases fitting TRBD2. The CDR3 has 15 residues. V trimming: 3 bases; J trimming: 9 bases; junction bases outside the gene matches: 11. CDR3 in amino acids: CASSLTAGVSSEQFF. CDR3 nucleotides: TGTGCCAGCAGTTTGACGGCGGGAGTAAGTAGTGAGCAGTTCTTC.